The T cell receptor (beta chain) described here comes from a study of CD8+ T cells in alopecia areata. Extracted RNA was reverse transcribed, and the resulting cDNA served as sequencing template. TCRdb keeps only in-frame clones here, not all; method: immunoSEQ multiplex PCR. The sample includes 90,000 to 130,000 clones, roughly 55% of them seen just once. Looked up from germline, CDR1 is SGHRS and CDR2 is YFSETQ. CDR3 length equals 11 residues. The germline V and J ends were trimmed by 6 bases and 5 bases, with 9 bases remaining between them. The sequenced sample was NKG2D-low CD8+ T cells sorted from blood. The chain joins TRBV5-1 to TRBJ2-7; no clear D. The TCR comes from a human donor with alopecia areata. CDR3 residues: CASKDGHEQYF. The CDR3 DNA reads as TGCGCCAGCAAAGATGGGCACGAGCAGTACTTC.